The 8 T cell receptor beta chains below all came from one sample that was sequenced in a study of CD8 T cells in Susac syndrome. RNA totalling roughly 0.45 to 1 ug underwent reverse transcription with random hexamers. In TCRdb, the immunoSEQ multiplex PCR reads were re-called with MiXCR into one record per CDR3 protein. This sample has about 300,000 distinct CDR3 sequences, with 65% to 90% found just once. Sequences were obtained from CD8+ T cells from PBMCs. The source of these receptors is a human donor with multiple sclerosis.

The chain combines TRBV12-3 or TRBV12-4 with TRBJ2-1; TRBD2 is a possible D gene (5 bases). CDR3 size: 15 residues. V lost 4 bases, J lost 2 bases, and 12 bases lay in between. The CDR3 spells CASSSGIAPYNEQFF. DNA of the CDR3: TGTGCCAGCAGTTCGGGGATTGCACCCTACAATGAGCAGTTCTTC.

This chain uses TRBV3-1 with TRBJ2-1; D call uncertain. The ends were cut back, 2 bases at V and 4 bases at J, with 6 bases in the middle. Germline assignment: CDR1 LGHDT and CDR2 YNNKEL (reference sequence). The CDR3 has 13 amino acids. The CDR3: CASSQPNYNEQFF. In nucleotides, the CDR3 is TGTGCCAGCAGCCAACCTAATTACAATGAGCAGTTCTTC.

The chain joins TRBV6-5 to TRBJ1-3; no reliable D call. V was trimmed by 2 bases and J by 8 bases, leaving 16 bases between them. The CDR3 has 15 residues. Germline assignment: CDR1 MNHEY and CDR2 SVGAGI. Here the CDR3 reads CASSYGRAGDDTIYF. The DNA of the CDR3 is TGTGCCAGCAGTTACGGGAGGGCAGGCGACGACACCATATATTTT.

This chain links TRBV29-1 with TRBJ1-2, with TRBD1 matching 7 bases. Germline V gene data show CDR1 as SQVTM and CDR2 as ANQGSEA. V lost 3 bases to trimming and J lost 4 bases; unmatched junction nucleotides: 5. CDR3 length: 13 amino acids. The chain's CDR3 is CSVETGLGYGYTF. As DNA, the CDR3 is TGCAGCGTTGAGACAGGGTTAGGCTATGGCTACACCTTC. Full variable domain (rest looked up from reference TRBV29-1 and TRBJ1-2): SAVISQKPSRDICQRGTSLTIQCQVDSQVTMMFWYRQQPGQSLTLIATANQGSEATYESGFVIDKFPISRPNLTFSTLTVSNMSPEDSSIYLCSVETGLGYGYTFGSGTRLTVV.

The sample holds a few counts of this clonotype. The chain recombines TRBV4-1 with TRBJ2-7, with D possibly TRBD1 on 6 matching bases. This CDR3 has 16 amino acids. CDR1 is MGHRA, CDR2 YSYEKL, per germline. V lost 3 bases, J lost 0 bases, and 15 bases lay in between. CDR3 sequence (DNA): TGCGCCAGCAGCCACTTTCTTACAGGGTACTCCTACGAGCAGTACTTC. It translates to CASSHFLTGYSYEQYF.

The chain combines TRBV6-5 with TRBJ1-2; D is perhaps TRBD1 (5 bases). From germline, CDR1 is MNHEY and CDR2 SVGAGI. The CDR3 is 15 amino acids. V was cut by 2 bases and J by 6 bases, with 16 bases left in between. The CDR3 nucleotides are TGTGCCAGCAGTTACGAGGAGGGGTTGAAGGATGGCTACACCTTC. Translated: CASSYEEGLKDGYTF.

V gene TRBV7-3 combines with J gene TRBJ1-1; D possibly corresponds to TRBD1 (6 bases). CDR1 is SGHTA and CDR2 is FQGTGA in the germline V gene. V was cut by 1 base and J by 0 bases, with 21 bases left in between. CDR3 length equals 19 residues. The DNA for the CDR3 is TGTGCCAGCAGCTTAAGCCCCCTTTTGGGGGCTATCCTGAACACTGAAGCTTTCTTT. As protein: CASSLSPLLGAILNTEAFF.

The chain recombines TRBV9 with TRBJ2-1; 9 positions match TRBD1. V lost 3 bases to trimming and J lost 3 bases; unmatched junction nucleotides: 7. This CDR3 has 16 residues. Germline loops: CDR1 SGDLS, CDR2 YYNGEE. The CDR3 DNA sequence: TGTGCCAGCAGCGCCGTAGACAGGGGGAGCTACAATGAGCAGTTCTTC. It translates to CASSAVDRGSYNEQFF. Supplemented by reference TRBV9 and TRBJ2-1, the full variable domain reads DSGVTQTPKHLITATGQRVTLRCSPRSGDLSVYWYQQSLDQGLQFLIQYYNGEERAKGNILERFSAQQFPDLHSELNLSSLELGDSALYFCASSAVDRGSYNEQFFGPGTRLTVL.